The clone carrying this T cell receptor beta chain was seen only a few times. A read error may account for a junction end that differs from germline. This CDR3 has 12 amino acids. TCRdb ran MiXCR on the RT-PCR reads and lists one entry per CDR3 protein. The sample records fewer than 500,000 distinct CDR3 sequences, about a sixth being singletons. This sample was included in a study of patients and donors after allogeneic stem cell transplantation. This receptor was taken from a human donor who was either an allogeneic HSCT recipient or a stem cell or donor lymphocyte infusion donor (not recorded which). It is not recorded whose cells these are; they may come from a transplant donor. Source material: blood, either unsorted or a sorted T cell fraction (not recorded which). The chain is built from TRBV12-3 or TRBV12-4 and TRBJ1-6, with a tentative D call TRBD1 (5 bases). The CDR3 protein is CARSRAGGGGLF. In DNA form, the CDR3 reads TGTGCCAGGAGTCGGGCCGGGGGGGGAGGGCTTTTT.